This T cell receptor (beta chain) was recovered during a study of T cells in Graves' hyperthyroidism and ophthalmopathy (dated by TCRdb to about 2019). Turning to the overall study: Peripheral blood was collected at initial diagnosis, before any treatment. Following sampling, methimazole starting at 30 mg daily was given to hyperthyroidism patients, and high-dose intravenous methylprednisolone was given to ophthalmopathy patients. In several Graves' hyperthyroidism patients, the study also compared T-cell repertoires from thyroid tissue with T-cell repertoires from blood. A discovery cohort of around 100 patients, 43 with Graves' ophthalmopathy and fewer than 65 with stable Graves' hyperthyroidism, was used to find distinguishing TCR V-J signatures. For training and testing, the 100 or so patients in the discovery cohort were randomly divided in a 7:3 ratio. The paper reports TCR Vbeta CDR3 sequencing of some 140 peripheral blood samples: 43 ophthalmopathy, 75 to 80 hyperthyroidism and approximately 17 progressor patients. An independent validation cohort of about 20 hyperthyroidism patients and 15 or so patients who later progressed to ophthalmopathy tested prospective prediction of ophthalmopathy.

Ophthalmopathy patients had moderately to severely active disease, with a Clinical Activity Score of 3 or more, a NOSPECS grade of 4 or more, and a disease duration of less than 3 months. The study excluded patients with uncontrolled infections, other autoimmune diseases, pregnancy or lactation. Diagnoses were based on clinical symptoms, serum thyroxine and TRAb, thyroid ultrasound and orbital computed tomography. PBMCs were isolated from 10 ml of fresh peripheral blood by Ficoll-Paque density gradient centrifugation. Trizol reagent was used to extract total RNA, and RNA quality was then checked on an Agilent 2100 Bioanalyzer. The TCR beta CDR3 regions were amplified from RNA transcripts. The TCR CDR3 was subjected to a first round of RT-PCR using the HTBI primer set and the Qiagen OneStep RT-PCR kit. Libraries were constructed in a second round of multiplex PCR, after which size selection and purification were carried out. Libraries were sequenced paired-end with 100 bp reads on an Illumina HiSeq2000. As for how the authors treated the data: SOAPnuke was used to process the raw data, with reads discarded if the reads contained adapters or uncalled bases, had a mean Phred below 15, or lacked an exact constant-primer or identifier match. High-quality paired reads were merged using COPE v1.2.5, and each unique nucleotide sequence was defined as a clonotype. Clonotypes were aligned to IMGT TRBV, TRBD and TRBJ reference segments using MiTCR v1.1. The analysis was restricted to V-J combinations with a frequency above 0.0001, which together covered around 99% of the repertoires. A TCS score was defined as the ratio of F50 (clonal expansion) to E x V (chaos), with BLOSUM62-based TCRdist applied between CDR3 peptides within each V-J. Welch's t-statistics and random forest reduced roughly 530 V-J features to 13, which were used in a naive Bayes classifier (R e1071). Starting from the raw public reads, TCRdb applied fastp trimming at Q25, assembled clones with MiXCR and retained in-frame beta chains. Each CDR3 protein appears once, grouped with its most common genes and DNA. These V and J calls originate from TCRdb's pipeline instead of the authors' own analysis. The sample records fewer than 350,000 distinct CDR3 sequences, about 19% of which are singletons. The leading ten clones occupy just under 40% of the sample.

This clonotype was detected ten times or more. The target of this receptor is not known. Nothing much larger sits one base from this clone, and base qualities are not available. Here is what the overall study found, with its caveats: Most expanded thyroid clonotypes (frequency above 0.001) were also detected in blood, suggesting blood repertoires may reflect thyroid immune responses. Sample size was not statistically predetermined, and investigators were not blinded to group allocation. Ophthalmopathy was separated from stable hyperthyroidism by a 13 V-J signature model, with approximately 86% sensitivity and about 81% specificity obtained in cross-validation and 80%/75% obtained in testing. During validation, the model predicted progression to ophthalmopathy a median of approximately 7 months ahead of onset, with almost 71% sensitivity and 72.22% specificity.

The sequencing sample was made of blood. This receptor was taken from a man in his fifties with Graves' ophthalmopathy.

The encoded CDR3 is CASSPSASVGYTF. The nucleotide sequence reads as follows: TGTGCCAGCTCACCATCGGCATCTGTGGGCTACACCTTC. This chain joins TRBV18 to TRBJ1-2; the D gene remains uncertain. At the junction V is shortened by 2 bases and J by 8 bases, with 12 bases in between. CDR1 KGHSH and CDR2 LQKENI were looked up in the germline V gene. Taken from cysteine to phenylalanine, the CDR3 has 13 residues. CDR3 DNA is the only sequence kept; it has 39 bases, read in frame from the first base.